The rows below give T cell receptor beta chains drawn from one sample of a study of T cell repertoires in cytomegalovirus infection. TCRdb redid the calling of the reads with MiXCR, one entry per CDR3 protein. The sample has fewer than 650,000 distinct CDR3 sequences, just under 40% seen once; the top ten hold around 48%. These receptors' targets are unknown. The sequencing here drew on cultured PBMCs, taken from culture after CMV antigen stimulation. Every receptor here comes from a human donor in good health (CMV status not recorded). Some clones in this sample may be carry-over from other donors' samples. Each CDR3 is given without its conserved first and last residue. A D gene is named only where the DNA matches it firmly. Rows may omit the clone size; those that give it use once, few, many or a size class.

d_gene	v_gene	abundance	j_gene	len	CDR3aa
-	TRBV20-1	-	TRBJ1-5	13	SARDTRQASQPQH
-	TRBV19	-	TRBJ2-7	12	ASSPGHRGYEQY
TRBD1	TRBV5-4	-	TRBJ2-5	13	ASSQAGQGVETQY
TRBD2	TRBV7-2	many	TRBJ2-7	13	ASSLDGTSGSWWY
-	TRBV6-1	-	TRBJ1-1	15	ASSRLNQGSKNTEAF
TRBD1	TRBV3-1	-	TRBJ1-5	11	ASSHSGTGPQH
-	TRBV4-2	-	TRBJ2-2	15	ASSQDASAAGPGELF
-	TRBV2	-	TRBJ1-1	14	ASLRALSETRSEAF
TRBD1	TRBV7-2	-	TRBJ1-4	12	ASSKDRVGEKLF
-	TRBV7-2	many	TRBJ2-7	10	ASSFAGREQY
TRBD1	TRBV10-2	-	TRBJ1-5	13	ASRAGGGRNQPQH
TRBD2	TRBV7-2	few	TRBJ2-5	13	ASSYSGGHQETQY
TRBD1	TRBV29-1	-	TRBJ2-7	13	SVSPAGTASYEQY
-	TRBV28	-	TRBJ2-7	13	ASSSPGTTPYEQY
-	TRBV29-1	-	TRBJ1-2	10	SANPGGVGYT
TRBD2	TRBV15	-	TRBJ2-1	14	ATSRSGAGGINEQF
TRBD1	TRBV12-3/TRBV12-4	-	TRBJ2-5	13	ASSSGTGGLETQY
-	TRBV29-1	few	TRBJ2-3	12	SGEGWARTDTQY
TRBD1	TRBV18	few	TRBJ2-3	11	ASLQGQEDTQY
TRBD2	TRBV11-2	few	TRBJ2-4	10	ASSGTRNIQY
TRBD1	TRBV18	few	TRBJ1-1	12	ASSPGTGETEAF
-	TRBV20-1	-	TRBJ2-1	11	SAREPTWNEQF
-	TRBV6-1	few	TRBJ1-5	14	ASSPGPHYSNQPQH
-	TRBV6-6	-	TRBJ2-1	12	ASKIPSSYNEQF
-	TRBV3-1	-	TRBJ2-2	14	ASSFDSIGATGELF
-	TRBV6-2/TRBV6-3	-	TRBJ1-5	13	ASSLIDSSNQPQH
-	TRBV4-1	-	TRBJ1-2	11	ASSQVPPGSYT
-	TRBV5-1	-	TRBJ1-1	13	ASSLGPAENTEAF
TRBD1	TRBV27	few	TRBJ2-7	12	ASSFRGQAYEQY
TRBD2	TRBV7-9	few	TRBJ2-7	15	ASSLVQGGLAYYEQY
-	TRBV18	-	TRBJ1-2	16	ASSPRIGRRTANYGYT
-	TRBV5-1	-	TRBJ2-5	13	ASSSPQGTQETQY
-	TRBV7-2	few	TRBJ2-1	9	ASSLVLEQF
-	TRBV4-1	-	TRBJ1-1	13	ASSPLGGASTEAF
TRBD1	TRBV28	-	TRBJ1-6	14	ASSLGQGAYNSPLH
TRBD1	TRBV27	-	TRBJ2-3	13	ASSQGTGTTDTQY
-	TRBV2	-	TRBJ2-4	10	ASRGVKNIQY
-	TRBV5-8	-	TRBJ1-2	14	ASSLQINALEIGYT
-	TRBV20-1	-	TRBJ2-7	11	SARHSLTYEQY
-	TRBV5-1	-	TRBJ2-5	11	ATARDKQETQY
TRBD2	TRBV3-1	-	TRBJ2-2	15	ASSSYGGSGSTGELF
-	TRBV12-3/TRBV12-4	-	TRBJ2-1	12	ASIFGTGSNEQF
-	TRBV20-1	-	TRBJ2-2	13	SARGTGPNTGELF
TRBD1	TRBV28	-	TRBJ1-1	13	ASSLGTGVNTEAF
TRBD2	TRBV12-3/TRBV12-4	-	TRBJ2-3	13	ASSPSSGSTDTQY
-	TRBV5-6	few	TRBJ1-1	12	ASSLVSSNTEAF
-	TRBV6-1	-	TRBJ2-2	14	ASSELGTPLTGELF